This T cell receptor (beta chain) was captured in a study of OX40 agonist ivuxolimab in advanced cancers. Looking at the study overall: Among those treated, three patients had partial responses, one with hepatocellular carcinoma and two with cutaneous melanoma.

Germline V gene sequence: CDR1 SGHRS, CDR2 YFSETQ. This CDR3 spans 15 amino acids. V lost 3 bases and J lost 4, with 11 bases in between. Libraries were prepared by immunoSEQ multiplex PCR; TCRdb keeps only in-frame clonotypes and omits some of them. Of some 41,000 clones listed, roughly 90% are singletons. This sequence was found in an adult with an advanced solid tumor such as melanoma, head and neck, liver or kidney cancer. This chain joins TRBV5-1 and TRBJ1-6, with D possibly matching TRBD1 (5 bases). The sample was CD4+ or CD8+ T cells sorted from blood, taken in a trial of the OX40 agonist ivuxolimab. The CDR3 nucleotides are TGCGCCAGCAGCTCTAGGGACGGGTATAATTCACCCCTCCACTTT. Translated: CASSSRDGYNSPLHF.